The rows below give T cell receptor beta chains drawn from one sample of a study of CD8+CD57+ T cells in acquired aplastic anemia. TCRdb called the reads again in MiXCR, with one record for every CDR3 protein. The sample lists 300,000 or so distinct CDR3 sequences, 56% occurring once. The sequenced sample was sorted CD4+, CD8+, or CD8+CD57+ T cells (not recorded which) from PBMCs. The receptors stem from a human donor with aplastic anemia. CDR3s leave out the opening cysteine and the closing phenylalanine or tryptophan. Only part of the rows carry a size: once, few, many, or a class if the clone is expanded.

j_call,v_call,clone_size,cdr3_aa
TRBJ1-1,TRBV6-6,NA,ASNLDRLNTEAF
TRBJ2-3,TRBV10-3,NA,AIIDILPGLDTQY
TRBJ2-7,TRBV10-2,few,ASSGRTGGIYEQY
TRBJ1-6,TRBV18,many,ASSLDRMTANSPLH
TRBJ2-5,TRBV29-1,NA,SAWTGEKTQY
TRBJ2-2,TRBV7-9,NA,ASSLHGPNTGELF
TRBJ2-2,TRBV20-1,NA,SAPGQGDFGELF
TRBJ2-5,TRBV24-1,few,ATAPTPGVQNTQETQY
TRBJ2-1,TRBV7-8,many,ASSLDRSPGNEQF
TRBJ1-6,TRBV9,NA,ASSVAGRDNSPLH
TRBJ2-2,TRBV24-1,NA,ATGGFSDTGELF
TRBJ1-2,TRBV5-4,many,ASSASGTGGPYGYT
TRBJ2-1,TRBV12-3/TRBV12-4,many,ASNLGLGGNEQF
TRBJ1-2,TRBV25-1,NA,ATSDGTYGYT
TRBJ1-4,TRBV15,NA,ATSRSRGPTSEKLF
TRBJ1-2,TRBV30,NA,AWEVLMQTSYT
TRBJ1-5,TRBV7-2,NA,ASSPEANQPQH
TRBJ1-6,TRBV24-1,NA,ATSTGVTYNSPLH
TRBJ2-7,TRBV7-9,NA,ACGRGLDEQY
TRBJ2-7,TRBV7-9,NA,ASSIRTSGGEQY
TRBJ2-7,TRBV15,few,ATSTPVGSREQY
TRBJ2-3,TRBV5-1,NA,ASSGQGRPSTDTQY
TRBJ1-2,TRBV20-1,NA,SASGNEFGGYT
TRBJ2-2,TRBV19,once,ASSIATPPATGELF
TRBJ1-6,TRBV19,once,ASMQPYNSPLH
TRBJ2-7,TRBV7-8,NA,ASSLGGGRAPYEQY
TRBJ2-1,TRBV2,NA,ASSTQAGVSYDEQF